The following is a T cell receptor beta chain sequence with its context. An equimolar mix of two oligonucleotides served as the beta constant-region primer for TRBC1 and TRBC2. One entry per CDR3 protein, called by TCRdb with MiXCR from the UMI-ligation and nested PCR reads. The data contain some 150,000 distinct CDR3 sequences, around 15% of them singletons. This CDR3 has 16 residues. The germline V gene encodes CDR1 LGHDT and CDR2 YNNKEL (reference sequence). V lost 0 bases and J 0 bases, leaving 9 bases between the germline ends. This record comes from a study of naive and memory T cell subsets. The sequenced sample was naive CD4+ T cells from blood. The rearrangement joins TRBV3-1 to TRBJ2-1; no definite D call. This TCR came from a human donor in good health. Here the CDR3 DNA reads TGTGCCAGCAGCCAAGACCCACTGAGCTCCTACAATGAGCAGTTCTTC. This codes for CASSQDPLSSYNEQFF.